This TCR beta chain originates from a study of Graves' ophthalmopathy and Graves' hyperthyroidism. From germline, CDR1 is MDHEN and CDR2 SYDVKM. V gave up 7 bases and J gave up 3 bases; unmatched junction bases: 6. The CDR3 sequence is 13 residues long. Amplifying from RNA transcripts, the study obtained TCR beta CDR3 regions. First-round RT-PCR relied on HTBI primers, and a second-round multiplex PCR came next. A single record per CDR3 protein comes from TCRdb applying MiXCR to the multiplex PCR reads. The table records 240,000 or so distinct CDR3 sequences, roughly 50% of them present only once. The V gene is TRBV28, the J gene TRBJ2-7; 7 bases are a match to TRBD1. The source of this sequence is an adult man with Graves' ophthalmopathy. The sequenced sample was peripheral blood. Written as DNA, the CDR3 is TGTGCCAGCATCCTTCAGGGGGACTACGAGCAGTACTTC. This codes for CASILQGDYEQYF.